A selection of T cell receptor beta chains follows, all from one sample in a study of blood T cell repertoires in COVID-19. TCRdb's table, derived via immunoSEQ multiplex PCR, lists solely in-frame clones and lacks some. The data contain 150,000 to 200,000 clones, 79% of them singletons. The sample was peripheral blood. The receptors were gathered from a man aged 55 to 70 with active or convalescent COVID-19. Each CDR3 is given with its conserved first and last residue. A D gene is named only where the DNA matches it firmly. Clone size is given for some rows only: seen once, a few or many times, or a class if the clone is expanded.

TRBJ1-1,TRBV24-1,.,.,TGTGCCACCAGTGAATCAAACACTGAAGCTTTCTTT,CATSESNTEAFF
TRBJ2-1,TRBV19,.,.,TGTGCCAGTAGTATCCCTGCAGGATCGCCAAGCGAGCAGTTCTTC,CASSIPAGSPSEQFF
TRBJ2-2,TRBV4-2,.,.,TGTGCCAGCAGCCAAGATAGCGCCTCGAACACCGGGGAGCTGTTTTTT,CASSQDSASNTGELFF
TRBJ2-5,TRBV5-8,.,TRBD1,TGTGCCAGCAGCTTTGGACAGGCGGGGACCCAGTACTTC,CASSFGQAGTQYF
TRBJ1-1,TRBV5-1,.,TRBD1,TGCGCCAGCAGCAGCGGACAGGGTACGGACACTGAAGCTTTCTTT,CASSSGQGTDTEAFF
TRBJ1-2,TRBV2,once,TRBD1,TGTGCCAGCAGATCCGGGACAGGGGACTCTCACGGCTACACCTTC,CASRSGTGDSHGYTF
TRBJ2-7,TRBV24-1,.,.,TGTGCCACCAGTGATCTAAACAGGGTACGGTACTTC,CATSDLNRVRYF
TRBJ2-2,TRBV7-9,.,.,TGTGCCAGCAGCTTAGTAGCCGGGTTCACCGGGGAGCTGTTTTTT,CASSLVAGFTGELFF
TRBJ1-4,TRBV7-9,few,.,TGTGCCAGCAGCTCCGGGGGGGCTGGTGAAAAACTGTTTTTT,CASSSGGAGEKLFF
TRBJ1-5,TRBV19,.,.,TGTGCCAGTAGCGCGGGTTCGGGCAATCAGCCCCAGCATTTT,CASSAGSGNQPQHF
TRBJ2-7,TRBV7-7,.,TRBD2,TGTGCCAGCAGCCCGGTCACCGGGACTATTTCCTACGAGCAGTACTTC,CASSPVTGTISYEQYF
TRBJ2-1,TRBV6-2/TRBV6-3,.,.,TGTGCCAGCAGTTCTGGAGGCCGCTCCTACAATGAGCAGTTCTTC,CASSSGGRSYNEQFF
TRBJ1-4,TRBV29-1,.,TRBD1,TGCAGCGTTGGGCTGGGACAGGGGGCGCCTGGGGAAAAACTGTTTTTT,CSVGLGQGAPGEKLFF
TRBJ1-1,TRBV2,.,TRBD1,TGTGCCAGCAGTGGACAGGGGAGGAACACTGAAGCTTTCTTT,CASSGQGRNTEAFF
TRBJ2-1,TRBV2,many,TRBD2,TGTGCCAGCAATACGCTAGCGGGAGCGGGCAATGAGCAGTTCTTC,CASNTLAGAGNEQFF
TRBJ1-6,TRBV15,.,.,TGTGCCACCAGCAGAGATAAGAGTGCGGGGGATAATTCACCCCTCCACTTT,CATSRDKSAGDNSPLHF
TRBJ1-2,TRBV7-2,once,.,TGTGCCAGCAGGCGGACAGCGCATGGCTACACCTTC,CASRRTAHGYTF
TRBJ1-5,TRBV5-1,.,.,TGCGCCAGCAGCCCCGGTGAAGATAGATATAGCAATCAGCCCCAGCATTTT,CASSPGEDRYSNQPQHF
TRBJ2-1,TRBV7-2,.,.,TGTGCCAGCACCTTTACCGGGACTGTTTCCTACAATGAGCAGTTCTTC,CASTFTGTVSYNEQFF
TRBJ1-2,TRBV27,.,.,TGTGCCAGCAGTTTAAGAAAGGGGAACTATGGCTACACCTTC,CASSLRKGNYGYTF
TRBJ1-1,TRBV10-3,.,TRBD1,TGTGCCATCAGTTATTCCGGGACAGAGAGCACTGAAGCTTTCTTT,CAISYSGTESTEAFF
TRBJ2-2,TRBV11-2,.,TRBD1,TGTGCCAGCAGCGTGGGACAGTATACGAACACCGGGGAGCTGTTTTTT,CASSVGQYTNTGELFF
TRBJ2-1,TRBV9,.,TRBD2,TGTGCCAGCAGCGTGGGCGGGAGGAGCTCCTACAATGAGCAGTTCTTC,CASSVGGRSSYNEQFF
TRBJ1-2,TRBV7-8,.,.,TGTGCCAGCAGCCCCGCCGGGAACTATGGCTACACCTTC,CASSPAGNYGYTF
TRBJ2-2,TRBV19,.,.,TGTGCCAGTAGTGGGGCCACCCGAACCGGGGAGCTGTTTTTT,CASSGATRTGELFF
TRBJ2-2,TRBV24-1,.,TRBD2,TGTGCCACTAGTAGCCCCCCCCTAGCGGGAATGAACACCGGGGAGCTGTTTTTT,CATSSPPLAGMNTGELFF